The T cell receptor (beta chain) described here comes from a study of memory CD4+ T cells and cytomegalovirus serostatus. As for the study in general: Healthy Belgian adult donors included nine or ten CMV-positive and some 24 CMV-negative people.

The sort gate was single viable CD3+CD4+CD8-CD45RO+ cells for memory CD4+ T cells. Donors' CMV status reflects serum IgG against pp150, pp28, p38, p52. This table comes from immunoSEQ multiplex PCR, and its TCRdb copy is limited to in-frame clones, with some not included. The sample carries 35,000 to 55,000 clones, around 76% recorded once. The germline V gene encodes CDR1 SGHNT and CDR2 YENEEA. Trimming left V 5 bases short and J 5 bases short, with 15 bases between. The CDR3 runs to 14 residues. J is TRBJ1-2 and V is TRBV11-3; D might be TRBD1 (5 bases). The receptor was isolated from an adult in good health and CMV-seronegative. Sequenced: memory CD4+ T cells from blood. CDR3 coding DNA: TGTGCCAGCAGCAAGACAGAGCGCCTTTATGGCTACACCTTC. Encoded protein: CASSKTERLYGYTF.